The 21 T cell receptor beta chains presented below share a single source sample, sequenced in a study of blood T cell repertoires in COVID-19. The repertoire was sequenced with immunoSEQ multiplex PCR; TCRdb's copy has only in-frame clones and lacks some. The repertoire includes around 60,000 clones, approximately 86% of them detected once, and less than 4.5% sits in the top ten. The sample was peripheral blood. These receptors came from a man between 50 and 59 years old with active COVID-19.

The genes are TRBV12-5 and TRBJ2-1, with D tentatively TRBD2 (6 bases). CDR1 and CDR2 from the germline V gene are LGHNT and FRNRAP. Deletions cut 7 bases from V and 0 bases from J, with 10 bases between. The CDR3 has 14 amino acids. The DNA for the CDR3 is TGTGCTAGTGTTCAGGACTACTCCTACAATGAGCAGTTCTTC. Protein sequence: CASVQDYSYNEQFF.

The chain is built from TRBV7-9 and TRBJ2-7; D is perhaps TRBD1 (5 bases). The ends were cut back, 2 bases at V and 3 bases at J, with 11 bases in the middle. This CDR3 is 14 amino acids long. Germline values: CDR1 SEHNR, CDR2 FQNEAQ (reference sequence). Written as DNA, the CDR3 is TGTGCCAGCAGCTTAAGTGGGCAGGGCTACGAGCAGTACTTC. It yields the protein CASSLSGQGYEQYF.

The V and J genes are TRBV3-1 (or the pseudogene TRBV3-2) and TRBJ2-3; D possibly corresponds to TRBD2 (6 bases). This CDR3 comprises 16 residues. Trimming left V 4 bases short and J 1 base short, with 15 bases between. Germline CDR1 and CDR2: LGHDT and YNNKEL (reference sequence). The CDR3 region has the DNA TGTGCCAGCAGCCTGCGGGGCGGGGCGGGCACAGATACGCAGTATTTT. It codes for CASSLRGGAGTDTQYF.

J is TRBJ2-5 and V is TRBV6-2 or TRBV6-3; 9 bases are a match to TRBD1. V was pared by 5 bases and J by 5 bases, with 9 bases of the junction left unmatched. CDR3 length equals 15 residues. Germline V CDR1 and CDR2: MNHEY, SVGEGT. This CDR3 reads CASSPRQGGAETQYF. CDR3 bases: TGTGCCAGCAGTCCCCGACAGGGGGGGGCGGAGACCCAGTACTTC.

The rearrangement links TRBV6-6 to TRBJ2-5, with D unresolved. CDR1 MNHNY and CDR2 SVGAGI come from the germline V gene (reference sequence). V gave up 1 base and J gave up 2 bases, with 11 bases separating them. This CDR3 comprises 15 residues. The CDR3 bases are TGTGCCAGCAGTTACTTCAGGCACCCTCAAGAGACCCAGTACTTC. This sequence encodes CASSYFRHPQETQYF.

The V and J genes are TRBV5-5 and TRBJ2-3, with 15 bases fitting TRBD2. V lost 4 bases and J lost 5; bases outside the gene matches: 5. Germline CDR1 SGHKS, CDR2 YYEKEE (reference sequence). CDR3 length: 16 residues. CDR3 sequence reads: CASSPGLAGGGDTQYF. The CDR3 DNA reads TGTGCCAGCAGCCCGGGACTAGCGGGGGGTGGAGATACGCAGTATTTT.

The chain joins TRBV6-1 to TRBJ1-5; TRBD1 matches 9 bases. The germline V gene encodes CDR1 MNHNS and CDR2 SASEGT. CDR3 length equals 18 residues. V lost 2 bases to trimming and J lost 1 base; unmatched junction nucleotides: 9. Written as DNA, the CDR3 is TGTGCCAGCAGTGAAATCTTCCCGGACAGGGGAAGCAATCAGCCCCAGCATTTT. Its protein is CASSEIFPDRGSNQPQHF.

The V and J genes are TRBV5-1 and TRBJ2-2, with 9 bases identical to TRBD1. The CDR3 consists of 16 residues. Germline V gene lookup returns CDR1 SGHRS and CDR2 YFSETQ. The V and J ends lost 4 bases and 6 bases, in that order; junction bases with no gene match: 10. CDR3 in amino acids: CASSGHGQGMAGELFF. For the CDR3, the DNA is TGCGCCAGCAGCGGCCATGGACAGGGGATGGCCGGGGAGCTGTTTTTT.

The CDR3 DNA reads as TGTGCCAGCAGCCCCGCGGGAGTCAATGAGCAGTTCTTC. Its translation: CASSPAGVNEQFF. V and J are TRBV11-3 and TRBJ2-1; 7 nucleotides agree with TRBD2. The length of the CDR3 is 13 residues. Germline trimming cut 5 bases from V and 6 bases from J; bases unmatched to any gene: 4. Germline V gene data show CDR1 as SGHNT and CDR2 as YENEEA.

CDR3 in amino acids: CASSKQEIRTGGRSPLHF. CDR3 coding DNA: TGTGCCAGTAGTAAACAAGAGATCCGGACAGGGGGCCGGTCACCCCTCCACTTT. This sequence joins TRBV19 and TRBJ1-6; 11 bases line up with TRBD1. Germline CDR1 and CDR2: LNHDA and SQIVND (reference sequence). CDR3 size: 18 residues. V gave up 4 bases and J gave up 10 bases; unmatched junction bases: 15.

To note about this clone: A read error may produce the germline difference seen at one junction end. The J gene is TRBJ2-5, the V gene TRBV3-1 (or the pseudogene TRBV3-2), with a tentative D call TRBD1 (6 bases). Per the germline V gene, CDR1 is LGHDT and CDR2 is YNNKEL (reference sequence). CDR3 length: 14 amino acids. The CDR3: CASNQRNQGETQYF. CDR3 coding DNA: TGTGCCAGCAACCAACGGAACCAGGGGGAGACCCAGTACTTC.

V is TRBV5-1 and J is TRBJ2-3, with TRBD1 as a possible D gene (5 bases). The CDR3 extends over 17 amino acids. The germline V gene encodes CDR1 SGHRS and CDR2 YFSETQ. Trimming cost V 4 bases and J 1 base, with 19 bases left between them. CDR3 protein: CASSPLGVSVGTDTQYF. In nucleotides, the CDR3 is TGCGCCAGCAGCCCCTTAGGGGTTTCTGTTGGCACAGATACGCAGTATTTT.

This rearrangement joins TRBV6-5 to TRBJ2-7; 9 nucleotides align to TRBD1. This CDR3 contains 14 residues. Germline V gives CDR1 MNHEY, CDR2 SVGAGI. Unmatched junction bases numbered 9, after V lost 6 bases and J lost 6 bases. The CDR3 nucleotides are TGTGCCAGCAGGTACCTGGACAGGGGTTCCGAGCAGTACTTC. Encoded protein: CASRYLDRGSEQYF.

This clone was seen only once. The chain carries TRBV3-1 (or the pseudogene TRBV3-2) and TRBJ1-2; D is possibly TRBD1 (6 bases). From germline, CDR1 is LGHDT and CDR2 YNNKEL (reference sequence). Trimming took off 3 bases at V and 6 bases at J, with 17 bases between the two ends. CDR3 length: 15 residues. The CDR3 bases are TGTGCCAGCAGCCATGGGCAGGGGAAAACTAATGGCTACACCTTC. Protein sequence: CASSHGQGKTNGYTF.

This sequence joins TRBV3-1 (or the pseudogene TRBV3-2) and TRBJ1-1, with 7 nucleotides matching TRBD1. The CDR3 has 13 residues. V shed 5 bases, J shed 3 bases, and the junction held 3 bases outside the gene matches. Germline assignment: CDR1 LGHDT and CDR2 YNNKEL (reference sequence). The CDR3 here is CASSNTGDTEAFF. In nucleotides, the CDR3 is TGTGCCAGCAGCAACACAGGGGACACTGAAGCTTTCTTT.

This sequence joins TRBV24-1 and TRBJ2-1; 9 nucleotides agree with TRBD2. The CDR3 is made up of 15 amino acids. The germline gives CDR1 KGHDR, CDR2 SFDVKD. J was trimmed by 7 bases and V by 1 base; bases with no gene match: 4. In nucleotides, the CDR3 is TGTGCCACCAGTGATTTTCGCGGGGGGGCAAATGAGCAGTTCTTC. It translates to CATSDFRGGANEQFF.

The V call is TRBV5-4, the J call TRBJ1-2, with D hard to call. The CDR3 loop spans 16 amino acids. Germline V gene data show CDR1 as SGHNT and CDR2 as YYREEE (reference sequence). The V gene lost 0 bases and the J gene lost 6 bases, with 18 bases spanning the gap. CDR3 DNA: TGTGCCAGCAGCTTGGTTTACAGACAAACCCAAGATGGCTACACCTTC. Translation gives CASSLVYRQTQDGYTF.

The rearrangement uses TRBV18 and TRBJ1-5, with D perhaps matching TRBD1 (6 bases). From germline, CDR1 is KGHSH and CDR2 LQKENI. CDR3 length: 15 residues. V was shortened by 3 bases and J by 4 bases, with 13 bases between the two germline ends. The CDR3 region is CASSPSQGNNQPQHF. The CDR3 nucleotides read TGTGCCAGCTCACCGTCACAGGGTAATAATCAGCCCCAGCATTTT.

The gene calls are TRBV5-1 and TRBJ2-5; possible D gene TRBD2, 6 bases. There are 14 residues in the CDR3. Germline loops: CDR1 SGHRS, CDR2 YFSETQ. Between the trimmed V and J ends, which lost 2 bases and 4 bases, there was a span of 12 bases. DNA of the CDR3: TGCGCCAGCAGCTTCGGACTTAGCGGAGAGACCCAGTACTTC. It yields the protein CASSFGLSGETQYF.

The gene calls are TRBV5-1 and TRBJ2-5; D remains ambiguous. Per the germline V gene, CDR1 is SGHRS and CDR2 is YFSETQ. The germline V and J ends were trimmed by 0 bases and 3 bases, with 6 bases remaining between them. This CDR3 contains 13 residues. CDR3 protein: CASSLDVEETQYF. CDR3 DNA: TGCGCCAGCAGCTTGGATGTAGAAGAGACCCAGTACTTC. The full variable domain, completed using reference TRBV5-1 and TRBJ2-5, is KAGVTQTPRYLIKTRGQQVTLSCSPISGHRSVSWYQQTPGQGLQFLFEYFSETQRNKGNFPGRFSGRQFSNSRSEMNVSTLELGDSALYLCASSLDVEETQYFGPGTRLLVL.

This chain links TRBV5-6 with TRBJ2-7, with TRBD1 identical over 9 bases. V was clipped by 1 base and J by 6 bases; unmatched bases: 2. CDR1 is SGHDT and CDR2 is YYEEEE in the germline V gene. The CDR3 consists of 13 residues. CDR3 amino acids: CASSLTGGREQYF. The DNA for the CDR3 is TGTGCCAGCAGCTTGACAGGGGGCCGCGAGCAGTACTTC. The entire variable domain, with the rest obtained from reference TRBV5-6 and TRBJ2-7, is as follows: DAGVTQSPTHLIKTRGQQVTLRCSPKSGHDTVSWYQQALGQGPQFIFQYYEEEERQRGNFPDRFSGHQFPNYSSELNVNALLLGDSALYLCASSLTGGREQYFGPGTRLTVT.